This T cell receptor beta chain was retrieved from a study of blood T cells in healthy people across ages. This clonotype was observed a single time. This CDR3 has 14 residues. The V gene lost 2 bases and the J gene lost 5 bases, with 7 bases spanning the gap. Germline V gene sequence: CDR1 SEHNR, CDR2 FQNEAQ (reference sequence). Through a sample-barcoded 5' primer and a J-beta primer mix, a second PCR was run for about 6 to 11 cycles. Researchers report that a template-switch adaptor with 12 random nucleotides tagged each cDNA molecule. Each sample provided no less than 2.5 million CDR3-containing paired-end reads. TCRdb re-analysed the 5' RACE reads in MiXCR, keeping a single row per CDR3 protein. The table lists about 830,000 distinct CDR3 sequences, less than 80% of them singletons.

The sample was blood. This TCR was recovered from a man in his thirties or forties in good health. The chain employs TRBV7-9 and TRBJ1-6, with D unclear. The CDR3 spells CASSLIRDNSPLHF. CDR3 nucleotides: TGTGCCAGCAGCTTAATACGGGATAATTCACCCCTCCACTTT.